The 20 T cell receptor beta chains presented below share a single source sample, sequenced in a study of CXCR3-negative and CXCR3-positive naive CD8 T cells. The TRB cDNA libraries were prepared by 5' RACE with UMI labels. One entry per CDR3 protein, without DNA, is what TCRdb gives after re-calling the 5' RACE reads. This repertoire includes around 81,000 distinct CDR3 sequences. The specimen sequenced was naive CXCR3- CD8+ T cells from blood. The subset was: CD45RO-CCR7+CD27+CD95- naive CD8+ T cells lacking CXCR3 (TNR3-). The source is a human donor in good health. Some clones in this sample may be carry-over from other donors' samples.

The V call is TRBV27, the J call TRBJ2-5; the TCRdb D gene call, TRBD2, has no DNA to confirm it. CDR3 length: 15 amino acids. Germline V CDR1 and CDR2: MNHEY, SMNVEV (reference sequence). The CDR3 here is CASSPYIGLGETQYF.

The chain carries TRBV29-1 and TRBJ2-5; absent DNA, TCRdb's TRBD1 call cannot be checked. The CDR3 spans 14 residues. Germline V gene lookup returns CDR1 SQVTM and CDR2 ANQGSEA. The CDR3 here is CSVVGTGFQETQYF.

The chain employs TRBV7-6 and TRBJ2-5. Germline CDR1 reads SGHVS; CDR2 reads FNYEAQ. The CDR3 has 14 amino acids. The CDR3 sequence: CASSLSVVWETQYF.

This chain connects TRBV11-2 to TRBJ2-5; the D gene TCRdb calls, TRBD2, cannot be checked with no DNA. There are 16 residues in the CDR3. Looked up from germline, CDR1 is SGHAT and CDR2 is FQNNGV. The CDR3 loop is CASTDSGLAAKTAQYF.

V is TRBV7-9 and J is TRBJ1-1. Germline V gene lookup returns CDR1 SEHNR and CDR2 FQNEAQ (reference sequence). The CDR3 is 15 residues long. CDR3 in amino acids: CASSLVEVMNTEAFF.

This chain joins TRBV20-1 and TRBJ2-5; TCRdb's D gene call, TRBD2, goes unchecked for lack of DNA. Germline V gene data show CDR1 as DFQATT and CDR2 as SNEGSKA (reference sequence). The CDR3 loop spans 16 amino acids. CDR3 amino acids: CSARSLGGSYQETQYF.

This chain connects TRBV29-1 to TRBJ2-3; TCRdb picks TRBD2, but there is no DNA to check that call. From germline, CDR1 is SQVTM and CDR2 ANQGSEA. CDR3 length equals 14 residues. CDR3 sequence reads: CSVGGIASTDTQYF.

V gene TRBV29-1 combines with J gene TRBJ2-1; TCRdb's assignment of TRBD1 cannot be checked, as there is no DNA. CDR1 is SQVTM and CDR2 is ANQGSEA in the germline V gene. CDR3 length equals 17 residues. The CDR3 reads CSVEFPVSSLLYNEQFF.

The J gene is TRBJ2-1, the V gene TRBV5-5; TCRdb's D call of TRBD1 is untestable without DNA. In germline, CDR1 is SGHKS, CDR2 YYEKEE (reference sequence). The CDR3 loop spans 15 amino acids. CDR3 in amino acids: CASTPGAPLWDEQFF.

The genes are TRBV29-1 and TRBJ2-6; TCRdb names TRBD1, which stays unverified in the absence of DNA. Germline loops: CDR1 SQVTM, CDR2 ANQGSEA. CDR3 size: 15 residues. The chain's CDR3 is CSVPAGGFGANVLTF.

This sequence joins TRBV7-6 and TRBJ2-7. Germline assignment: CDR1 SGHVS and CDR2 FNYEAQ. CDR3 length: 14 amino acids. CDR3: CASSLAEGTYEQYF. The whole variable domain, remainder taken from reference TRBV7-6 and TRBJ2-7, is GAGVSQSPRYKVTKRGQDVALRCDPISGHVSLYWYRQALGQGPEFLTYFNYEAQQDKSGLPNDRFSAERPEGSISTLTIQRTEQRDSAMYRCASSLAEGTYEQYFGPGTRLTVT.

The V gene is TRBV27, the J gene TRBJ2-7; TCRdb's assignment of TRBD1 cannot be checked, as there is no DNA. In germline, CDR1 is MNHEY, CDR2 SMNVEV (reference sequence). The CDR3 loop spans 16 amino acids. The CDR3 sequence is CASSSPFPPGSYEQYF.

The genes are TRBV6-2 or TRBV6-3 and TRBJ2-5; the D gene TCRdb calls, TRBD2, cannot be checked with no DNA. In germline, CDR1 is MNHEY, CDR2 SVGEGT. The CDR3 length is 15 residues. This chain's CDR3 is CASSLSGGAPETQYF.

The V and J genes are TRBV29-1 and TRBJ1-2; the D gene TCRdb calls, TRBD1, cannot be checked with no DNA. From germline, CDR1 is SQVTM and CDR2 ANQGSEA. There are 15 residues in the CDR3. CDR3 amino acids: CSVEEPGGDNYGYTF.

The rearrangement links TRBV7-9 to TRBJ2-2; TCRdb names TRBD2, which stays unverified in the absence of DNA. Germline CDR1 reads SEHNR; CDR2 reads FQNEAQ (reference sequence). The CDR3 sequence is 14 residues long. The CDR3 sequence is CASSPAGGTGELFF.

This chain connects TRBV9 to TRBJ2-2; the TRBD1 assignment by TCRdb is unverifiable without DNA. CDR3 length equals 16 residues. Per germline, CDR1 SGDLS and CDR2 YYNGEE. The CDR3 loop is CASSVDGARIAGELFF.

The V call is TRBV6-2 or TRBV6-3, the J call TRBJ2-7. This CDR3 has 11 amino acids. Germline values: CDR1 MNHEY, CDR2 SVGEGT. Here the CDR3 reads CASSLSGEQYF.

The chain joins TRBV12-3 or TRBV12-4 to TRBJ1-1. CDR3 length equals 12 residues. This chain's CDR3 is CASSFIVAEAFF.

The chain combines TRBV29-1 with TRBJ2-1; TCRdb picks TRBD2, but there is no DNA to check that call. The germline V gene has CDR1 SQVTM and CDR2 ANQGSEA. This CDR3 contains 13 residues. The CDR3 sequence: CSVDLAGGLEQFF.

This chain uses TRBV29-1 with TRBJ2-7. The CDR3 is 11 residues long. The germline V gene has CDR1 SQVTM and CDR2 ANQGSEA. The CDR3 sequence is CSLRRPYEQYF.